This T cell receptor (beta chain) is drawn from a study of T cell responses to AZD1222 COVID-19 vaccine. Points from the study as a whole: Among the donors, most were white British and more were female, and clonal diversity was possibly underestimated.

CDR1 and CDR2 (germline): SGHDN, FVKESK. V was cut by 1 base and J by 0 bases, with 15 bases left in between. The CDR3 covers 17 residues. Profiling relied on immunoSEQ multiplex PCR, and the TCRdb table lists in-frame clones only, not all of them. The sample consists of 110,000 to 150,000 clones, 80% to 95% of them appearing once. A word on this clone: What it binds is unknown.

V gene TRBV14 combines with J gene TRBJ2-5; the D is unclear. The receptor comes from an adult in good health. The source material was peripheral blood, sampled on day 0 of AZD1222 vaccination. The CDR3 nucleotides read TGTGCCAGCAGCCAAGTTTTAGAGTTTTGGGACCAAGAGACCCAGTACTTC. It codes for CASSQVLEFWDQETQYF.